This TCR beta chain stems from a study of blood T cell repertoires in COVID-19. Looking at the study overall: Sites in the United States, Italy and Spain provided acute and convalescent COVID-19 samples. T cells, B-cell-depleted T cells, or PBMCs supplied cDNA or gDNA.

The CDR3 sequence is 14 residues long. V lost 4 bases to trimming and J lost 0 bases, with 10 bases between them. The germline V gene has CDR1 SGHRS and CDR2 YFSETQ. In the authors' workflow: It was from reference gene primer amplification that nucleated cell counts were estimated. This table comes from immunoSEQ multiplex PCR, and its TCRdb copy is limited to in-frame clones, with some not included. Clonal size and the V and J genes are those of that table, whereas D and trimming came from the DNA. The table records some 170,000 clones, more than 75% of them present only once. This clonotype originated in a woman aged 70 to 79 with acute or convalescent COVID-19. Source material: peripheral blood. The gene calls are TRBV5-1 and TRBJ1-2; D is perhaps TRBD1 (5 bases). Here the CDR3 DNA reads TGCGCCAGCAGCATTGACAGCTCTAACTATGGCTACACCTTC. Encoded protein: CASSIDSSNYGYTF.